This TCR beta chain was observed in a study of blood T cells in healthy people across ages. With V trimmed by 0 bases and J by 4 bases, 7 bases remained unmatched. This CDR3 is 15 amino acids long. Per germline, CDR1 SGHRS and CDR2 YFSETQ. It was with a sample-barcoded 5' primer and a J-beta primer mix that a second PCR of roughly 7 to 12 cycles was run. TCRdb re-called the 5' RACE reads through MiXCR, storing one row per CDR3 protein. The sample includes 890,000 or so distinct CDR3 sequences, 62% seen only once; the top ten take roughly 26%. As regards this clonotype: Its target is not known.

Study-wide results and caveats: As naive T cell percentage varied, TCR beta diversity correlated strongly with it.

This clonotype originated in a man aged 25 to 40 in good health. Specimen: blood. V and J are TRBV5-1 and TRBJ2-7; 7 bases are a match to TRBD2. The CDR3 coding sequence is TGCGCCAGCAGCTTGGGCGGGGGAGCAACTTACGAGCAGTACTTC. Translated, it gives CASSLGGGATYEQYF.